These T cell receptor beta chains were read from a single sample in a study of response to subunit inactivated influenza vaccine. One entry per CDR3 protein, called by TCRdb with MiXCR from the RT-PCR reads. The sample holds 800,000 to 1,000,000 distinct CDR3 sequences, roughly 20% seen once. This specimen consisted of PBMCs from blood, obtained around 5 days after vaccination. The receptors originated from a man aged 50-59 years who received an inactivated influenza vaccine. The CDR3 runs from the conserved cysteine through the conserved F or W. The D gene is left open where the match is weak. For some rows the clone size is stated as once, few or many, or as a class when expanded; others skip it.

j_call d_call v_call clone_size cdr3_nt cdr3_aa
TRBJ2-5 NA TRBV7-2 many TGTGCCAGCAGCTTAGGGGCCTCGTGGGGGGAGACCCAGTACTTC CASSLGASWGETQYF
TRBJ2-1 TRBD1 TRBV9 NA TGTGCCAGCAGCGTAGGAACAGGGGGCCTGAATGAGCAGTTCTTC CASSVGTGGLNEQFF
TRBJ2-2 NA TRBV4-3 NA TGCGCCAGCAGCCAAGACGGGTCCGGGGAGCTGTTTTTT CASSQDGSGELFF
TRBJ1-1 NA TRBV7-9 NA TGTGCCAGCAGCTTAGCGACGGCCACTGAAGCTTTCTTT CASSLATATEAFF
TRBJ2-7 TRBD1 TRBV5-1 many TGCGCCAGCTCGGGACAGGGGAGCTCCTACGAGCAGTACTTC CASSGQGSSYEQYF
TRBJ2-7 TRBD2 TRBV11-2 many TGTGCCAGCAGCTGGGGACTAGCGGGATTAGGGGAGCAGTACTTC CASSWGLAGLGEQYF
TRBJ2-7 NA TRBV7-9 NA TGTGCCAGCAGCCCCAAATCCGAGCAGTACTTC CASSPKSEQYF
TRBJ2-5 NA TRBV28 once TGTGCCAGCAGTTCCCGGGACGGCCGTACCCCCCAAGAGACCCAGTACTTC CASSSRDGRTPQETQYF
TRBJ2-1 NA TRBV4-3 many TGCGCCAGCAGCCAAGATGGGGGGCCATTCTACAATGAGCAGTTCTTC CASSQDGGPFYNEQFF
TRBJ2-5 NA TRBV5-1 NA TGCGCCAGCAGCTTGGAGGGGACGAATCAAGAGACCCAGTACTTC CASSLEGTNQETQYF
TRBJ2-7 TRBD2 TRBV20-1 few TGCAGTGCCGACACCGGGACTACCAATTACGAGCAGTACTTC CSADTGTTNYEQYF
TRBJ1-4 NA TRBV6-2/TRBV6-3 NA TGTGCCAGCAGTTTCATGGGAGGGGAAAAACTGTTTTTT CASSFMGGEKLFF
TRBJ2-1 TRBD2 TRBV3-1 NA TGTGCCAGCAGCGTGACTAGCGGGAGAGGGGGTGAGCAGTTCTTC CASSVTSGRGGEQFF
TRBJ2-5 NA TRBV7-7 NA TGTGCCAGCAGCTTACAAACGTGGGGGGAGACCCAGTACTTC CASSLQTWGETQYF
TRBJ2-3 TRBD2 TRBV29-1 many TGCAGCGTTGACGGGGGGGATACGCAGTATTTT CSVDGGDTQYF
TRBJ1-3 NA TRBV20-1 NA TGCAGTGCTACCTACAGTGACTCTGGAAACACCATATATTTT CSATYSDSGNTIYF
TRBJ2-3 NA TRBV7-2 NA TGTGCCAGCAGCTTAGCGGGGGGACATCAAAATACGCAGTATTTT CASSLAGGHQNTQYF
TRBJ2-1 TRBD1 TRBV29-1 NA TGCAGCGTTGAAGTCCCCCCGGGACAGGGCATCTCCTACAATGAGCAGTTCTTC CSVEVPPGQGISYNEQFF
TRBJ2-4 NA TRBV29-1 NA TGCAGCGCCCTGATCCTTGATGAAAACATTCAGTACTTC CSALILDENIQYF
TRBJ1-4 NA TRBV20-1 NA TGCAGTGCTAGAGATCCTATGGATCCTGGAAAACTGTTTTTT CSARDPMDPGKLFF
TRBJ2-5 NA TRBV10-2 few TGCGCCAGCGTCGGCTATCCTACTTACCAAGAGACCCAGTACTTC CASVGYPTYQETQYF
TRBJ1-2 NA TRBV7-9 few TGTGCCAGCAGCTTAGGCGTGGGGGGCGGATATGGCTACACCTTC CASSLGVGGGYGYTF
TRBJ2-3 NA TRBV20-1 many TGCAGTGCTAATGGGGGGCTCACAGATACGCAGTATTTT CSANGGLTDTQYF
TRBJ2-7 TRBD1 TRBV25-1 NA TGTGCCAGCAGTCCCTTGGGGGGACAGGGTTACGAGCAGTACTTC CASSPLGGQGYEQYF
TRBJ2-3 NA TRBV7-6 NA TGTGCCAGCAGCTTAGCCGAGACTAGTCACACAGATACGCAGTATTTT CASSLAETSHTDTQYF
TRBJ2-7 TRBD1 TRBV14 few TGTGCCAGCAGCCACCGGGACAGTTCCTACGAGCAGTACTTC CASSHRDSSYEQYF
TRBJ1-2 NA TRBV5-1 few TGCGCCAGCAGCTTGTTTTTCACTAACTATGGCTACACCTTC CASSLFFTNYGYTF
TRBJ2-7 NA TRBV6-1 few TGTGCCAGCCACAACGGGAGAGTCGACGAGCAGTACTTC CASHNGRVDEQYF
TRBJ2-7 TRBD1 TRBV25-1 NA TGTGCCAGCAGTGAATCAGGGGGCCAGTACTTC CASSESGGQYF
TRBJ2-1 TRBD2 TRBV7-2 NA TGTGCCAGCAGCTTCGGCGGGAGTGTCTACAATGAGCAGTTCTTC CASSFGGSVYNEQFF
TRBJ2-7 TRBD1 TRBV4-3 NA TGCGCCAGCAGCCAATCGGACAGGCACCCGGACGAGCAGTACTTC CASSQSDRHPDEQYF